Each of the 24 T cell receptor beta chains below was sequenced from the same sample in a study of OX40 agonist ivuxolimab in advanced cancers. TCRdb's table, derived via immunoSEQ multiplex PCR, lists solely in-frame clones and lacks some. The table has around 70,000 clones, about 85% seen once. The source material was CD4+ or CD8+ T cells sorted from blood, sampled in a trial of the OX40 agonist ivuxolimab. The receptors shown here come from an adult with an advanced solid tumor such as melanoma, head and neck, liver or kidney cancer.

A single count supports this clone. The J gene is TRBJ2-3, the V gene TRBV30; weak D call: TRBD2 (6 bases). The germline gives CDR1 GTSNPN, CDR2 SVGIG (reference sequence). The CDR3 has 12 residues. V was pared by 6 bases and J by 8 bases, with 15 bases between. CDR3 protein: CACSRLGRTQYF. The CDR3 DNA follows: TGTGCCTGCTCACGACTAGGCCGTACGCAGTATTTT.

In this sample, this clone turned up a few times. This chain links TRBV29-1 with TRBJ2-1; 8 bases align to TRBD2. CDR1 and CDR2 (germline): SQVTM, ANQGSEA. The J segment lost 7 bases and the V segment lost 7 bases, leaving 15 bases of the junction unmatched. The CDR3 runs to 15 residues. In nucleotides, the CDR3 is TGCAGCGGGAAAGCGGGGGCCCACTCTGGTAATGAGCAGTTCTTC. Its translation: CSGKAGAHSGNEQFF.

J is TRBJ2-1 and V is TRBV4-1; the match to TRBD2 covers 13 bases. With 4 bases clipped from V and 6 bases from J, the junction kept 9 bases outside the gene matches. The CDR3 is 17 residues long. The germline V gene encodes CDR1 MGHRA and CDR2 YSYEKL. The CDR3 DNA reads TGCGCCAGCAGCCCTAGACTAGCGGGGGGCATACGCAATGAGCAGTTCTTC. This sequence encodes CASSPRLAGGIRNEQFF.

This clone appeared a few times. J is TRBJ1-5 and V is TRBV2; 7 positions match TRBD1. The V gene's germline CDR1 is SNHLY and CDR2 FYNNEI. CDR3 length: 16 residues. V shed 1 base and J 8 bases; nucleotides not matched to a gene: 11. Here the CDR3 DNA reads TGTGCCAGCAGTGAAGGGAGGAACAGGGGATTTGAGCCCCAGCATTTT. Amino acid sequence: CASSEGRNRGFEPQHF.

This rearrangement joins TRBV6-1 to TRBJ1-5, with TRBD1 as a possible D gene (6 bases). This CDR3 contains 14 residues. Looked up from germline, CDR1 is MNHNS and CDR2 is SASEGT. V lost 8 bases to trimming and J lost 7 bases, with 18 bases between them. CDR3 coding DNA: TGTGCCAGCGGGGCGACAGGTGGGGGGCAGCCCCAGCATTTT. It is translated as CASGATGGGQPQHF.

The V and J genes are TRBV7-2 and TRBJ2-5; D possibly corresponds to TRBD1 (5 bases). Germline assignment: CDR1 SGHTA and CDR2 FQGNSA. This CDR3 region has 13 residues. V was clipped by 4 bases and J by 5 bases, with 11 bases between them. The CDR3 DNA is TGTGCCAGCAGCTACCAGGGTCGTGAGACCCAGTACTTC. It translates to CASSYQGRETQYF.

J is TRBJ2-3 and V is TRBV30; 7 positions match TRBD2. The junction had 10 bases not matched to a gene; V was cut back by 6 bases and J by 1 base. Germline loops: CDR1 GTSNPN, CDR2 SVGIG (reference sequence). CDR3 size: 15 residues. This CDR3 reads CACLTQAGGTDTQYF. The CDR3 DNA follows: TGTGCCTGTTTAACCCAGGCGGGGGGCACAGATACGCAGTATTTT.

This chain uses TRBV21-1 with TRBJ2-1; the D segment call TRBD1 is taken from the table without a DNA check. TRBV21-1 is recorded as a pseudogene. There are 14 residues in the CDR3. The CDR3 sequence: CASSKKGLFNEQFF. The CDR3 region has the DNA TGTGCCAGCAGCAAAAAGGGGCTCTTCAATGAGCAGTTCTTC.

The chain is built from TRBV6-6 and TRBJ1-5, with D possibly matching TRBD1 (5 bases). Deletions cut 4 bases from V and 9 bases from J, with 16 bases between. The CDR3 loop spans 14 amino acids. Germline assignment: CDR1 MNHNY and CDR2 SVGAGI (reference sequence). CDR3 DNA: TGTGCCAGCAGTTCCCGGGACTCTCGGGGGCCCCAGCATTTT. This sequence encodes CASSSRDSRGPQHF.

J is TRBJ2-5 and V is TRBV20-1, with D uncertain. V shed 6 bases and J shed 5 bases, with 7 bases lying between them. Looked up from germline, CDR1 is DFQATT and CDR2 is SNEGSKA (reference sequence). This CDR3 contains 10 residues. CDR3 amino acids: CSAPLETQYF. The CDR3 DNA is TGCAGTGCCCCTCTGGAGACCCAGTACTTC.

The chain couples TRBV5-1 to TRBJ1-2, with 9 bases matching TRBD1. The CDR3 consists of 15 residues. Trimming removed 4 bases from V and 7 bases from J; junction bases left unmatched: 11. Looked up from germline, CDR1 is SGHRS and CDR2 is YFSETQ. CDR3 bases: TGCGCCAGCAGCGCCGCCGGGACAGGGTTTTTTGGCTACACCTTC. Translated, it gives CASSAAGTGFFGYTF.

The table lists this clone with a count of one. The chain employs TRBV11-3 and TRBJ2-3; TRBD1 might be the D (6 bases). The CDR3 is made up of 14 amino acids. From germline, CDR1 is SGHNT and CDR2 YENEEA. V dropped 0 bases and J dropped 5 bases, with 9 bases sitting between them. In DNA form, the CDR3 reads TGTGCCAGCAGCTTAGACAGGGGTTTAGATACGCAGTATTTT. Translation gives CASSLDRGLDTQYF.

The V and J genes are TRBV7-9 and TRBJ1-1; 11 nucleotides match TRBD1. The V and J ends lost 0 bases and 6 bases, in that order; junction bases with no gene match: 6. CDR3 length equals 16 residues. Germline CDR1 is SEHNR and CDR2 is FQNEAQ (reference sequence). The CDR3 loop is CASSLAWGQGVPEAFF. The CDR3 DNA is TGTGCCAGCAGCTTAGCTTGGGGACAGGGGGTCCCTGAAGCTTTCTTT.

The J gene is TRBJ2-2, the V gene TRBV18, with D hard to call. CDR1 is KGHSH and CDR2 is LQKENI in the germline V gene. This CDR3 has 15 amino acids. V dropped 2 bases and J dropped 1 base, with 8 bases sitting between them. As DNA, the CDR3 is TGTGCCAGCTCACCAAACCCGGGGAACACCGGGGAGCTGTTTTTT. It encodes CASSPNPGNTGELFF.

This chain uses TRBV10-2 with TRBJ2-2, with D unresolved. Germline V gene sequence: CDR1 WSHSY, CDR2 SAAADI. CDR3 length: 14 amino acids. V was shortened by 8 bases and J by 0 bases, with 10 bases between the two germline ends. CDR3 in DNA: TGCGCCAGCCGCAAGCAGACGAACACCGGGGAGCTGTTTTTT. Translating gives CASRKQTNTGELFF.

The chain couples TRBV28 to TRBJ2-2, with D tentatively TRBD1 or TRBD2 (5 bases each). CDR1 is MDHEN, CDR2 SYDVKM, per germline. The CDR3 has 15 amino acids. V was trimmed by 8 bases and J by 5 bases, leaving 18 bases between them. CDR3 in amino acids: CASVPGTPVTGELFF. CDR3 coding DNA: TGTGCCAGCGTTCCAGGGACCCCCGTTACCGGGGAGCTGTTTTTT.

This clone was seen a handful of times. The CDR3 spells CASSRPLGGGDTQYF. As DNA, the CDR3 is TGTGCCAGTAGCAGACCCCTAGGAGGGGGAGATACGCAGTATTTT. The rearrangement joins TRBV19 to TRBJ2-3, with D tentatively TRBD1 or TRBD2 (6 bases each). The CDR3 sequence is 15 residues long. The V end lost 6 bases, the J end lost 5 bases, and 18 bases lay between the germline ends. Germline V gene sequence: CDR1 LNHDA, CDR2 SQIVND (reference sequence).

The chain joins TRBV2 to TRBJ2-1; 10 bases are a match to TRBD2. Germline V gene lookup returns CDR1 SNHLY and CDR2 FYNNEI. The CDR3 has 17 amino acids. V shed 6 bases, J shed 0 bases, and the junction held 8 bases outside the gene matches. CDR3: CASSRASGGASYNEQFF. The CDR3 DNA follows: TGTGCCAGCAGCAGAGCGAGCGGGGGGGCCTCCTACAATGAGCAGTTCTTC.

V gene TRBV18 combines with J gene TRBJ1-1, with 12 bases lining up with TRBD1. V lost 3 bases, J lost 6 bases, and 8 bases stayed unmatched. Germline V gene lookup returns CDR1 KGHSH and CDR2 LQKENI. The CDR3 runs 16 residues. The CDR3 DNA follows: TGTGCCAGCTCACCCCCCGGGACAGGGGGCGCCGCTGAAGCTTTCTTT. Translating it yields CASSPPGTGGAAEAFF.

The V and J genes are TRBV5-4 and TRBJ2-7, with 7 bases identical to TRBD1. Germline lookup yields CDR1 SGHNT and CDR2 YYREEE (reference sequence). The CDR3 contains 12 residues. V shed 4 bases and J 6 bases; nucleotides not matched to a gene: 4. The CDR3 DNA reads TGTGCCAGCAGCACGGACAGGCGCGAGCAGTACTTC. As protein: CASSTDRREQYF.

This chain joins TRBV30 and TRBJ1-1; the D gene is possibly TRBD1 (6 bases). This CDR3 is 13 amino acids long. Germline V gene lookup returns CDR1 GTSNPN and CDR2 SVGIG (reference sequence). V was trimmed by 0 bases and J by 8 bases, leaving 13 bases between them. As DNA, the CDR3 is TGTGCCTGGAGTGTACAAGGGGGAATGGAAGCTTTCTTT. It yields the protein CAWSVQGGMEAFF.

This clone has only a few counts. The V call is TRBV11-3, the J call TRBJ2-7; 8 bases are a match to TRBD1. The CDR3 covers 14 residues. Losses at the gene ends were 5 bases for V and 3 bases for J; bases not matched to a gene: 6. The V gene's germline CDR1 is SGHNT and CDR2 YENEEA. In DNA form, the CDR3 reads TGTGCCAGCAGCCCGTTCGGACAGGGCTACGAGCAGTACTTC. Encoded protein: CASSPFGQGYEQYF.

The chain recombines TRBV7-9 with TRBJ2-4; D is perhaps TRBD2 (6 bases). CDR3 length: 14 amino acids. The ends were cut back, 2 bases at V and 7 bases at J, with 12 bases in the middle. Germline V CDR1 and CDR2: SEHNR, FQNEAQ (reference sequence). The CDR3 DNA is TGTGCCAGCAGCTTAAATAGGGCGGGGAACATTCAGTACTTC. This gives the protein CASSLNRAGNIQYF.

The genes are TRBV19 and TRBJ2-5, with 7 bases aligning to TRBD1. Germline CDR1 and CDR2: LNHDA and SQIVND (reference sequence). The CDR3 spans 14 residues. V lost 3 bases and J lost 1; bases outside the gene matches: 2. For the CDR3, the DNA is TGTGCCAGTAGTATCCGGGACAGCCAAGAGACCCAGTACTTC. Translated: CASSIRDSQETQYF.